This TCR beta chain was observed in a study of CD8 T cells in Susac syndrome. With random hexamers, reverse transcription was performed on about 0.5 to 1 ug of RNA. The method of amplification for TCR beta CDR3 was immunoSEQ multiplex PCR, covering 54 Vbeta and 13 Jbeta. TCRdb fed the immunoSEQ multiplex PCR reads into MiXCR, producing one record per CDR3 protein. The sample has 250,000 to 300,000 distinct CDR3 sequences, about 89% seen once; the top ten hold approximately 0.2%. The TEMRA cells underwent FACS enrichment, while the CD8+ and CD4+ T cells underwent negative isolation. Germline CDR1 and CDR2: SGDLS and YYNGEE. The CDR3 totals 17 residues. Trimming cost V 0 bases and J 6 bases, with 21 bases left between them.

Sequencing was done on a sample of CD8+ T cells from PBMCs. The sequence came from a human donor with multiple sclerosis. This sequence joins TRBV9 and TRBJ1-2; possibly TRBD1 for D (5 bases). This CDR3 is CASSVEVGGTAYNGYTF. CDR3 coding DNA: TGTGCCAGCAGCGTAGAAGTTGGAGGGACCGCCTATAATGGCTACACCTTC.